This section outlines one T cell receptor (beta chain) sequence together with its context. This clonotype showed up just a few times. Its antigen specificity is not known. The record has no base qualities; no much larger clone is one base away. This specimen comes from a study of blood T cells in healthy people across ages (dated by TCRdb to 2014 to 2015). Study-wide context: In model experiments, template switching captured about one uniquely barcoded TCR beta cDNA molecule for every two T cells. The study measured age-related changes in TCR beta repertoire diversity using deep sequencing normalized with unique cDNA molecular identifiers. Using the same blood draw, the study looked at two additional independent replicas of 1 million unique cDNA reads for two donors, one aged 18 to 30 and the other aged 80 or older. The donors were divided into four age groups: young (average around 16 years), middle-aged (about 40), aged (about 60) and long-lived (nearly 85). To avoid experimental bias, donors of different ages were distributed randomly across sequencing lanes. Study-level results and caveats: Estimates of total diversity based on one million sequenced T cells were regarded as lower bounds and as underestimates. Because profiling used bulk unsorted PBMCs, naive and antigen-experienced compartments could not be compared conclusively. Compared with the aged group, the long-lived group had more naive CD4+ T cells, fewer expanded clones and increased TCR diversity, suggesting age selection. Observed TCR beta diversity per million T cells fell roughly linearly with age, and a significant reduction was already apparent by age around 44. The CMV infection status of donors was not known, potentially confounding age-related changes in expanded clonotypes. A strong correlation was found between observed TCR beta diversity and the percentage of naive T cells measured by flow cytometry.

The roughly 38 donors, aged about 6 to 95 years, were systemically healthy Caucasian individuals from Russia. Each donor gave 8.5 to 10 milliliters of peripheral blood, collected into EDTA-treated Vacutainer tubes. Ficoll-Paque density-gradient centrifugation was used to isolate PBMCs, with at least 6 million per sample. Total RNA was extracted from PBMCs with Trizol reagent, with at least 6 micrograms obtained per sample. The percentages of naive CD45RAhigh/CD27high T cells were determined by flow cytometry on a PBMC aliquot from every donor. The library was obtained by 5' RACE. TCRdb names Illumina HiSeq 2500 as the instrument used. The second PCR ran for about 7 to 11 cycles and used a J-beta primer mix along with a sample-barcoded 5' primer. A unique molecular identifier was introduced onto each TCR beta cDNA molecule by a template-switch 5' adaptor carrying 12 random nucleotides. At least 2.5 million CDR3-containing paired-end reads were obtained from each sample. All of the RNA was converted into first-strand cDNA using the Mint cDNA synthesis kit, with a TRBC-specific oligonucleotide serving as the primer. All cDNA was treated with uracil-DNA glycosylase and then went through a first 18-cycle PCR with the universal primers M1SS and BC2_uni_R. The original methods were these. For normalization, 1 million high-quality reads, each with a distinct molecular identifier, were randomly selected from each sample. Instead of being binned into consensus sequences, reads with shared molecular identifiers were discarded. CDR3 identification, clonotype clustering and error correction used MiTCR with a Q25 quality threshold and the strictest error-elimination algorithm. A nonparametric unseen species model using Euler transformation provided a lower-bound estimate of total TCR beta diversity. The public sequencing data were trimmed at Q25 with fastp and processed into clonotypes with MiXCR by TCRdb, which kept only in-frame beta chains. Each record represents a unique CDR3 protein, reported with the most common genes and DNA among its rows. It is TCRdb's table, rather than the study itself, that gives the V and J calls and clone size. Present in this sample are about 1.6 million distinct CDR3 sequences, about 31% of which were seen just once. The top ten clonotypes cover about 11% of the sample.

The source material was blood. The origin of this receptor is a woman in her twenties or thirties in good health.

The nucleotide sequence reads as follows: TGTGCCAGCAGCCAGGGGGCTAGCGGGAGCAATGAGCAGTTCTTC. This translates into CASSQGASGSNEQFF. Here the chain combines TRBV7-7 and TRBJ2-1; 10 middle bases align to TRBD2. V trim: 5 bases; J trim: 6 bases; unmatched bases: 7. CDR1 and CDR2 (SSHAT, FNYEAQ) derive from the germline V gene (reference sequence). The CDR3 goes from the cysteine to the phenylalanine over 15 residues. This entry keeps only the CDR3 DNA: 45 bases, framed from base 1.